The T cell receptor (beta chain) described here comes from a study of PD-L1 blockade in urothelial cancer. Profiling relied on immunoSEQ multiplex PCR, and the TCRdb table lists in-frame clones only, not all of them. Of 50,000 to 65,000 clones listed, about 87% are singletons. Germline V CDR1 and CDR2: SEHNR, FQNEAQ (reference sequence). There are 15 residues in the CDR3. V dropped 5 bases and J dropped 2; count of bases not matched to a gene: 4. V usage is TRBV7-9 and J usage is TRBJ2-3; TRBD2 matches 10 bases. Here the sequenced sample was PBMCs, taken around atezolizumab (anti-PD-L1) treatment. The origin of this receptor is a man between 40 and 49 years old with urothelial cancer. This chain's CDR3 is CASSPSGSHTDTQYF. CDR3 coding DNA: TGTGCCAGCAGCCCTAGCGGGAGCCACACAGATACGCAGTATTTT.